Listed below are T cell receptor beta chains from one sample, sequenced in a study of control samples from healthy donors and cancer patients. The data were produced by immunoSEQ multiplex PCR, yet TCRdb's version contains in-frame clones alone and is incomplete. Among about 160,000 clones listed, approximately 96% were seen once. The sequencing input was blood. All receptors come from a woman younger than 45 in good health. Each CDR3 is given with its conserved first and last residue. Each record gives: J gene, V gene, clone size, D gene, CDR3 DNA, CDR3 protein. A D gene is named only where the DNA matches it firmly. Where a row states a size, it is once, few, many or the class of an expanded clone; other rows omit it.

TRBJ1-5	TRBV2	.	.	TGTGCCAGCAGCGAGTGGAGCAATCAGCCCCAGCATTTT	CASSEWSNQPQHF
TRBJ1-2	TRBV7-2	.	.	TGTGCCAGCAGCTTATTAGGGGGGCAGGGAAATGGCTACACCTTC	CASSLLGGQGNGYTF
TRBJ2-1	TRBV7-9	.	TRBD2	TGTGCCAGCAGCTCTTGGGGGACTAGCGGGATCAATGAGCAGTTCTTC	CASSSWGTSGINEQFF
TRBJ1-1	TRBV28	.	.	TGTGCCAGCAGACGGGGGGGTTGGATGGACACTGAAGCTTTCTTT	CASRRGGWMDTEAFF
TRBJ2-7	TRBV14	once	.	TGTGCCAGCAGCCAAGATCCGGGAAGCTCCTACGAGCAGTACTTC	CASSQDPGSSYEQYF
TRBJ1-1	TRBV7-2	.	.	TGTGCCAGCAGCTTAGTAGGTGGAGAGGCTTTCTTT	CASSLVGGEAFF
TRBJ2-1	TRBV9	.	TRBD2	TGTGCCAGCAGCCCCTCTCCGGGGGGGTTCAATGAGCAGTTCTTC	CASSPSPGGFNEQFF
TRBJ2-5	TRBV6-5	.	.	TGTGCCAGTCTAAGCGTTGTGGAGACCCAGTACTTC	CASLSVVETQYF
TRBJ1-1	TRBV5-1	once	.	TGCGCCAGCTCCTTAATCGGGGGCAGGGAAGCTTTCTTT	CASSLIGGREAFF
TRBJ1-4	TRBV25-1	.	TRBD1	TGTGCCAGCACCCCATCGGGACAGGCGGAAAAACTGTTTTTT	CASTPSGQAEKLFF
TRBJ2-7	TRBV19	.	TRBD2	TGTGCCAGTAGTATAGCACTAGCGGGAAACGAGCAGTACTTC	CASSIALAGNEQYF
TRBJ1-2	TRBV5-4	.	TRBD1	TGTGCCAGCAGCTCGCCCGGGACAGGGGTAGGCGGCTACACCTTC	CASSSPGTGVGGYTF
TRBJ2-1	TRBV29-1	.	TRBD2	TGCAGCGTTGGACTAGCGGCCGAGGGTGAGCAGTTCTTC	CSVGLAAEGEQFF
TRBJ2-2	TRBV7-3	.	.	TGTGCCAGCAGCTTAGACCAGGGGCCGAACACCGGGGAGCTGTTTTTT	CASSLDQGPNTGELFF
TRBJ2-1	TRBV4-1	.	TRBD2	TGCGCCAGCAGCCAAGTAGACTTAGGACTAGCGGGATACAATGAGCAGTTCTTC	CASSQVDLGLAGYNEQFF
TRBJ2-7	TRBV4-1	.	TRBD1	TGCGCCAGCAGCCTCTCCGGGACAGGGGGCGACTACGAGCAGTACTTC	CASSLSGTGGDYEQYF
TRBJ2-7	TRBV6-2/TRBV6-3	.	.	TGTGCCAGCAGTTACGGACATCCATTGGGCGAGCAGTACTTC	CASSYGHPLGEQYF
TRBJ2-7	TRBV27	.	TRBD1	TGTGCCAGCAGTTCAGACAGGGGATTCAACGAGCAGTACTTC	CASSSDRGFNEQYF
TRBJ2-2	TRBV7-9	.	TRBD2	TGTGCCAGCAGCCCAACTAGCGGGGGGAACACCGGGGAGCTGTTTTTT	CASSPTSGGNTGELFF
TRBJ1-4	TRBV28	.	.	TGTGCCGGCGCAGTTTATGGGGGCGCAACAACTAATGAAAAACTGTTTTTT	CAGAVYGGATTNEKLFF
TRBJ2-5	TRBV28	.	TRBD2	TGTGCCAGCAGTTTATGGCTAGCGGGGGGGCGGGAGACCCAGTACTTC	CASSLWLAGGRETQYF
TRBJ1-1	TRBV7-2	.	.	TGTGCCAGCAGCTTAGTGGCGAGTGGCACTGAAGCTTTCTTT	CASSLVASGTEAFF
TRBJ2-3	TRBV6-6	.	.	TGTGCCAGCAGTTATGATTCAGGGCCTCAGGGAGATACGCAGTATTTT	CASSYDSGPQGDTQYF
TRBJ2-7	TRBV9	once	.	TGTGCCAGCAGCGTAGGAAACGAGCAGTACTTC	CASSVGNEQYF
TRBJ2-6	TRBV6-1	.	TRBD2	TGTGCCAGCGGTGATAGCGGGAGCGCCTCTGGGGCCAACGTCCTGACTTTC	CASGDSGSASGANVLTF
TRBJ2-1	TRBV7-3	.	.	TGTGCCAGCAGCCCGAACAGAGCTAGCTCCTACAATGAGCAGTTCTTC	CASSPNRASSYNEQFF
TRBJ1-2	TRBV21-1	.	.	TGTGCCAGCAGCGCTCAGAGGGGCTACTATGGCTACACCTTC	CASSAQRGYYGYTF
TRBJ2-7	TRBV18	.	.	TGTGCCAGCTCACTACAGGCTCGCGAGCAGTACTTC	CASSLQAREQYF
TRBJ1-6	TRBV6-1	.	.	TGTGCCAGCAGTGAAGCTAGTGGAGACTATAATTCACCCCTCCACTTT	CASSEASGDYNSPLHF
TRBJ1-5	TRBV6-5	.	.	TGTGCCAGCAGTTACTCTGCAGGGGACCAGCCCCAGCATTTT	CASSYSAGDQPQHF
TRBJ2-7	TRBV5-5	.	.	TGTGCCAGCAGCCTACCAGGGTCCGAGCAGTACTTC	CASSLPGSEQYF
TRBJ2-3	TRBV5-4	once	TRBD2	TGTGCCAGCAGCTCCATCCGAGGAAGCGGGAGGATAGATACGCAGTATTTT	CASSSIRGSGRIDTQYF